The T cell receptor (beta chain) described here comes from a study of T cells in narcolepsy. Study outcomes and limitations: Autoreactive HCRT-specific and TRIB2-specific clonotypes were marked in same-patient CSF-versus-blood CD4+ comparisons.

CDR3 size: 15 residues. Trimming at V came to 2 bases and at J to 2 bases, leaving 6 bases not matched to a gene. Germline CDR1 SGHVS, CDR2 FQNEAQ. Measured with immunoSEQ multiplex PCR; TCRdb has only the in-frame clones, and not every one. Among 10,000 to 12,000 clones listed, 65% to 80% were seen once. In this sample, this clone is medium-sized. Antigen unknown. This chain joins TRBV7-8 and TRBJ2-7, with 7 nucleotides matching TRBD2. Sequenced material: CD45RA- memory CD8+ T cells from PBMCs. The receptor was derived from a human donor with narcolepsy. The CDR3 sequence: CASSLLGLTPYEQYF. Here the CDR3 DNA reads TGTGCCAGCAGCTTATTGGGACTAACCCCCTACGAGCAGTACTTC.